The clone carrying this T cell receptor (beta chain) was found once. As yet, its antigen is unknown. Participants had chemo-refractory metastatic non-small-cell lung cancer and were treated with focal radiation plus ipilimumab CTLA-4 blockade. This specimen comes from a study of radiotherapy plus CTLA-4 blockade in lung cancer. For the study at large: Among patients, about 17% showed objective responses, and approximately 30% had disease control. The study, taken as a whole, reports: Reports state that early shifts in blood T cell clones, with interferon-beta, best predicted response. TCR clones from tumors expanded in blood after radiotherapy plus ipilimumab.

CDR3 length equals 11 residues. In germline, CDR1 is DFQATT, CDR2 SNEGSKA (reference sequence). Produced via immunoSEQ multiplex PCR; TCRdb's table is partial and in-frame only. The sample shows 70,000 to 100,000 clones, around 88% of them seen only once. The rearrangement joins TRBV20-1 to TRBJ1-2; unclear D gene. This clonotype was sampled from a human donor with non-small cell lung cancer who had a partial response to radiotherapy plus ipilimumab. The sample here was peripheral blood, taken from a patient treated with radiotherapy plus ipilimumab. For the CDR3, the DNA is TGCAACGCCTTCGCATTCGGTGGCTACACCTTC. Protein: CNAFAFGGYTF.